The clone carrying this T cell receptor beta chain appeared many times. Its antigen is not known. This CDR3 contains 14 residues. The ends lost 5 bases at V and 3 bases at J; junction bases unmatched: 5. The germline V gene encodes CDR1 SGHAT and CDR2 FQNNGV. Unique molecular identifiers were used in preparing the TCRbeta library. TCRdb ran MiXCR on the PCR reads and lists one entry per CDR3 protein. In the table there are about 300,000 distinct CDR3 sequences, roughly 7.8% of which are singletons. This record comes from a study of T-cell reconstitution after alpha-beta-depleted transplantation in children. General study results and limits: By one year post-transplant, T-cell counts and diversity largely arose from T cells that were newly produced.

The clonotype was recovered from a female patient under 10 years old who had a stem cell transplant for Fanconi anemia, so the T cells may come from the graft donor. The material sequenced was peripheral blood, taken 360 days after TCRalphabeta/CD19-depleted stem cell transplant. The chain employs TRBV11-2 and TRBJ2-7; 9 nucleotides align to TRBD1. The DNA of the CDR3 is TGTGCCAGCAGCGCCGGGACAGGGCTCTACGAGCAGTACTTC. Amino acids: CASSAGTGLYEQYF.